This is a list of T cell receptor beta chains from one sample in a study of cytomegalovirus exposure and HLA in healthy donors. Produced via immunoSEQ multiplex PCR; TCRdb's table is partial and in-frame only. Of about 130,000 clones in the sample, 80% were seen once. Sequenced: PBMCs. Source of these receptors: a man aged 35 to 55 in good health and CMV-seronegative. Both conserved end residues are part of each CDR3. D genes are given only for firm matches. For some rows the clone size is stated as once, few or many, or as a class when expanded; others skip it.

length	V	D	J	size	CDR3	DNA
13	TRBV7-9	NA	TRBJ1-1	NA	CASIEVSDTEAFF	TGTGCCAGCATCGAGGTATCGGACACTGAAGCTTTCTTT
15	TRBV7-9	NA	TRBJ2-5	NA	CASRKTGTSRETQYF	TGTGCCAGCAGAAAAACCGGGACAAGCCGGGAGACCCAGTACTTC
16	TRBV4-1	TRBD2	TRBJ2-3	NA	CASSQAGGLDADTQYF	TGCGCCAGCAGCCAAGCGGGGGGACTAGATGCAGATACGCAGTATTTT
15	TRBV19	NA	TRBJ2-7	NA	CASSMAGTATYEQYF	TGTGCCAGTAGTATGGCGGGGACCGCGACCTACGAGCAGTACTTC
14	TRBV5-1	TRBD1	TRBJ2-5	NA	CASTGTGVRETQYF	TGCGCCAGCACTGGGACAGGGGTGCGTGAGACCCAGTACTTC
14	TRBV6-5	NA	TRBJ2-7	NA	CASSYRDINYEQYF	TGTGCCAGCAGTTACCGGGACATTAACTACGAGCAGTACTTC
15	TRBV6-1	TRBD1	TRBJ2-7	many	CASSEETGGSYEQYF	TGTGCCAGCAGTGAAGAGACAGGGGGCTCCTACGAGCAGTACTTC
15	TRBV28	TRBD2	TRBJ2-3	few	CASSGGLAGENTQYF	TGTGCCAGCAGTGGGGGACTAGCGGGGGAAAATACGCAGTATTTT
14	TRBV6-1	NA	TRBJ2-1	NA	CASSEWRSYNEQFF	TGTGCCAGCAGTGAATGGAGGAGCTACAATGAGCAGTTCTTC
17	TRBV9	NA	TRBJ2-3	NA	CASSVAPPPSPADTQYF	TGTGCCAGCAGCGTAGCCCCTCCGCCTAGTCCCGCAGATACGCAGTATTTT
16	TRBV7-8	TRBD2	TRBJ2-5	NA	CASSFIAGLGGETQYF	TGTGCCAGCAGCTTTATAGCGGGATTAGGCGGAGAGACCCAGTACTTC
15	TRBV10-3	TRBD1	TRBJ1-5	few	CAISESTGGNQPQHF	TGTGCCATCAGTGAGTCAACAGGGGGCAATCAGCCCCAGCATTTT
13	TRBV30	NA	TRBJ1-2	once	CAWTTLLGYGYTF	TGTGCCTGGACGACATTGTTGGGCTATGGCTACACCTTC
13	TRBV29-1	NA	TRBJ2-7	NA	CSVASRERNEQYF	TGCAGCGTTGCAAGCCGGGAAAGGAACGAGCAGTACTTC
14	TRBV18	NA	TRBJ1-1	NA	CASSPRSGNTEAFF	TGTGCCAGCTCACCACGGTCAGGGAACACTGAAGCTTTCTTT
12	TRBV2	NA	TRBJ2-5	NA	CAGGTEPETQYF	TGTGCCGGCGGGACAGAACCAGAGACCCAGTACTTC
15	TRBV27	NA	TRBJ1-5	NA	CASSLAGTQRRPQHF	TGTGCCAGCAGTTTGGCCGGGACACAGAGGCGGCCCCAGCATTTT